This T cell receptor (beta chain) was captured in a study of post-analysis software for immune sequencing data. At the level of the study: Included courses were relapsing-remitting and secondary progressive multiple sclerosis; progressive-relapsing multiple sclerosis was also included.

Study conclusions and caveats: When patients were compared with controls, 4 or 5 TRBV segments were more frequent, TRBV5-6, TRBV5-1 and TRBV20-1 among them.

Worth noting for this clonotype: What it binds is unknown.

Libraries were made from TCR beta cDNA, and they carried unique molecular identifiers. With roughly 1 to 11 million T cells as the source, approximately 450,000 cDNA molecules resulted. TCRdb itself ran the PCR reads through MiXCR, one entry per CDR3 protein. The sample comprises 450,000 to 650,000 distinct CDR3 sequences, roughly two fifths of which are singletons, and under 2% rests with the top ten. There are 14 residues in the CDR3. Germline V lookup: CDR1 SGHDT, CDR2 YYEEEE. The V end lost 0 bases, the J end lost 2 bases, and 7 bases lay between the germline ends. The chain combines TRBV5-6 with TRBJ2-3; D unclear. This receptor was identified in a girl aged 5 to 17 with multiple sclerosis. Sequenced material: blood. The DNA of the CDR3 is TGTGCCAGCAGCTTGGTAGACAACACAGATACGCAGTATTTT. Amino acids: CASSLVDNTDTQYF. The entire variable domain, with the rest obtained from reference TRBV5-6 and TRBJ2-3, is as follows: DAGVTQSPTHLIKTRGQQVTLRCSPKSGHDTVSWYQQALGQGPQFIFQYYEEEERQRGNFPDRFSGHQFPNYSSELNVNALLLGDSALYLCASSLVDNTDTQYFGPGTRLTVL.